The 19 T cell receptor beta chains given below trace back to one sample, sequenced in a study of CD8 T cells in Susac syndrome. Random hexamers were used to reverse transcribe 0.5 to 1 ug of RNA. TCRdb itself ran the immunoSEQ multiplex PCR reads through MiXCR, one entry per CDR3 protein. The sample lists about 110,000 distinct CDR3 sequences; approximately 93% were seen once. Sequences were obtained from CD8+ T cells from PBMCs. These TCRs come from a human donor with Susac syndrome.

The CDR3 nucleotides read TGTGCCAGCAGTTACACCCGGGGGGGGTCTAATGAGCAGTTCTTC. Encoded protein: CASSYTRGGSNEQFF. This chain joins TRBV6-6 and TRBJ2-1, with TRBD2 identical over 8 bases. The CDR3 contains 15 residues. After removal of 2 bases from V and 7 bases from J, the junction contained 7 bases not matched to a gene. Germline loops: CDR1 MNHNY, CDR2 SVGAGI (reference sequence).

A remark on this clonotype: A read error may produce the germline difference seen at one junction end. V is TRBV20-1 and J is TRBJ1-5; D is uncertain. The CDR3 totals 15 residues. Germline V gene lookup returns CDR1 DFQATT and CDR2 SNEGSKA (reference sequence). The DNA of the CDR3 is TGCAGTGCTAGAGATCCGCAGATATTCAATCAGCCCCGGCATTTT. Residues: CSARDPQIFNQPRHF.

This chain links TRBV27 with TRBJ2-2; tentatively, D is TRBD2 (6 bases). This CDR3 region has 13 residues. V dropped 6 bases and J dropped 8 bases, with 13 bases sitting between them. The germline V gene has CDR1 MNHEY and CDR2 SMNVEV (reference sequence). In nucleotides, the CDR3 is TGTGCCAGCAGGGAGGGCGCTGGGGGGGAGCTGTTTTTT. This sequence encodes CASREGAGGELFF.

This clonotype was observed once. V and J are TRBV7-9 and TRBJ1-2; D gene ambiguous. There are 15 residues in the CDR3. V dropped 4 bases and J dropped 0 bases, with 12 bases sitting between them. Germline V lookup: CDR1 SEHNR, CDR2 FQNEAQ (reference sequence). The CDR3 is CASSWGADPNYGYTF. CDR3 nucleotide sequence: TGTGCCAGCAGCTGGGGTGCGGACCCTAACTATGGCTACACCTTC.

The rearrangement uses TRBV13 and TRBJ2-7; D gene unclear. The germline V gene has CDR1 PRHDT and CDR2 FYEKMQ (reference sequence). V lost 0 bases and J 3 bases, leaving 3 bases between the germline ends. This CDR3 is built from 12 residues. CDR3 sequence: CASSLGLYEQYF. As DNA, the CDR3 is TGTGCCAGCAGCTTAGGCCTCTACGAGCAGTACTTC.

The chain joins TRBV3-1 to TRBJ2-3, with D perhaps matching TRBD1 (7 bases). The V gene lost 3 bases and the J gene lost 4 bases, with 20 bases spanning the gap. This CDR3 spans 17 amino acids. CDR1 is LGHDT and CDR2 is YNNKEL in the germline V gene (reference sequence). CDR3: CASSHLPSGGPSDTQYF. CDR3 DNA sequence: TGTGCCAGCAGCCACCTCCCCTCAGGGGGGCCCTCAGATACGCAGTATTTT.

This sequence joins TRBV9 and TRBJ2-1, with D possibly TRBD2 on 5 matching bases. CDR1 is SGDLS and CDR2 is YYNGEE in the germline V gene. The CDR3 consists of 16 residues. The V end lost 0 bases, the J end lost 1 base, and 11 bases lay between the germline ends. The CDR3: CASSVGGDPSYNEQFF. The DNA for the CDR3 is TGTGCCAGCAGCGTAGGGGGAGACCCATCCTACAATGAGCAGTTCTTC. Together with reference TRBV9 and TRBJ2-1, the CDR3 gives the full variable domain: DSGVTQTPKHLITATGQRVTLRCSPRSGDLSVYWYQQSLDQGLQFLIQYYNGEERAKGNILERFSAQQFPDLHSELNLSSLELGDSALYFCASSVGGDPSYNEQFFGPGTRLTVL.

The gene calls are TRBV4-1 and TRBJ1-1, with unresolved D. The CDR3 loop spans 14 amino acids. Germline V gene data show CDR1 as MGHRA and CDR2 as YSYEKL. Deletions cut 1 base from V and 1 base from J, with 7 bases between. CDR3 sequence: CASSQVGENTEAFF. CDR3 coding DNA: TGCGCCAGCAGCCAAGTTGGGGAGAACACTGAAGCTTTCTTT.

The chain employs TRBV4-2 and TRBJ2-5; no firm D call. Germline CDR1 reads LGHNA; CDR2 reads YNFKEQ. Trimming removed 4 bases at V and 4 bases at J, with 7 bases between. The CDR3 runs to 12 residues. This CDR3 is CASSRTRETQYF. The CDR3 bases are TGTGCCAGCAGCCGCACCCGAGAGACCCAGTACTTC.

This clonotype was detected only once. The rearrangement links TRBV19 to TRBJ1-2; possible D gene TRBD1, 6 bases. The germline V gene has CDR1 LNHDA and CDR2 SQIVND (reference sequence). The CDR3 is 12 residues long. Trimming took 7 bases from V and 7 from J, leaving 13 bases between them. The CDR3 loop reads CASTPGGGGYTF. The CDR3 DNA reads TGTGCCAGTACTCCCGGAGGGGGTGGCTACACCTTC.

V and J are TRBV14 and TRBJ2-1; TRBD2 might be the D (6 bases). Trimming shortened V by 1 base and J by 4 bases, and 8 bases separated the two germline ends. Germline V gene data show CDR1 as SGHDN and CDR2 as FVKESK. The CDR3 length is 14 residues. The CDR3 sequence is CASSQGGLYNEQFF. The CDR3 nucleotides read TGTGCCAGCAGCCAAGGAGGACTATACAATGAGCAGTTCTTC.

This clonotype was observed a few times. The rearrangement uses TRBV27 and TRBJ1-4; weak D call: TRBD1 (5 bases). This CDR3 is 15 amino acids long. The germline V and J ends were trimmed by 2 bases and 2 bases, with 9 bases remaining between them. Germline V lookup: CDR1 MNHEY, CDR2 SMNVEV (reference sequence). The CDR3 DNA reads TGTGCCAGCAGTTTAGAGTGGGGCACTAATGAAAAACTGTTTTTT. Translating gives CASSLEWGTNEKLFF. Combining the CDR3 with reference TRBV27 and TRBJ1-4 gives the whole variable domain EAQVTQNPRYLITVTGKKLTVTCSQNMNHEYMSWYRQDPGLGLRQIYYSMNVEVTDKGDVPEGYKVSRKEKRNFPLILESPSPNQTSLYFCASSLEWGTNEKLFFGSGTQLSVL.

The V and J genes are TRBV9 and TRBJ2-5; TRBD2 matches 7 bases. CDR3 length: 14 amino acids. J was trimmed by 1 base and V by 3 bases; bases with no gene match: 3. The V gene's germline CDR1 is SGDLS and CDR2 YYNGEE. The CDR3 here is CASSASGGQETQYF. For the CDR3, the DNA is TGTGCCAGCAGCGCTTCGGGGGGCCAAGAGACCCAGTACTTC.

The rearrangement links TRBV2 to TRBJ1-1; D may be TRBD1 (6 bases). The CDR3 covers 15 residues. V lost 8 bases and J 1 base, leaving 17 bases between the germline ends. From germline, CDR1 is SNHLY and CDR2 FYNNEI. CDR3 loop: CASPGAPTGNTEAFF. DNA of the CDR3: TGTGCCAGCCCGGGGGCGCCGACAGGGAACACTGAAGCTTTCTTT.

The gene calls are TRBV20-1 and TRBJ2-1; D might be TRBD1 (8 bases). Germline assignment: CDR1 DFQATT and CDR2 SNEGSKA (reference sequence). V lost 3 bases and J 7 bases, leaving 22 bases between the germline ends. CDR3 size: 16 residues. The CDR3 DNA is TGCAGTGCTAGGACAGGGGAGGGGGTAACGGGAAATGAGCAGTTCTTC. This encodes CSARTGEGVTGNEQFF.

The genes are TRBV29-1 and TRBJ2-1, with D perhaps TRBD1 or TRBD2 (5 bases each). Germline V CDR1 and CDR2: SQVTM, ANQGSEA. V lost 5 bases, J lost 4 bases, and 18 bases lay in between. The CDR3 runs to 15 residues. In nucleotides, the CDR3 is TGCAGCGTTTTGGCCGGGACCGATGAGTACAATGAGCAGTTCTTC. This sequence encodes CSVLAGTDEYNEQFF.

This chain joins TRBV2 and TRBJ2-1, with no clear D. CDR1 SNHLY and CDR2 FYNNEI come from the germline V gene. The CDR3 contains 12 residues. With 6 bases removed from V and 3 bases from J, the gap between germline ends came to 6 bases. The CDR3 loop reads CASRDRYNEQFF. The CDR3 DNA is TGTGCCAGCAGAGACCGCTACAATGAGCAGTTCTTC.

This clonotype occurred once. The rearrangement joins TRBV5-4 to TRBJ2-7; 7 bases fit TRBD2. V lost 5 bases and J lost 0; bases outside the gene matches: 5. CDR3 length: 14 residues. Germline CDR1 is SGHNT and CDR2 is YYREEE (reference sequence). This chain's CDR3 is CASRAWGGSYEQYF. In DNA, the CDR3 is TGTGCCAGCAGGGCTTGGGGGGGCTCCTACGAGCAGTACTTC.

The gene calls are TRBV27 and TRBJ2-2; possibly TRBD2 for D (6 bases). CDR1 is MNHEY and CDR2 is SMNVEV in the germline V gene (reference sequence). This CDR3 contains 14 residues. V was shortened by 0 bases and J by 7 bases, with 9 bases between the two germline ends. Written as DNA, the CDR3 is TGTGCCAGCAGTTTATCTCAGGGAGGCGGGGAGCTGTTTTTT. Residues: CASSLSQGGGELFF.